This T cell receptor (beta chain) was retrieved from a study of cytomegalovirus exposure and HLA in healthy donors. Study conclusions and caveats: The productive fraction for most TCR beta V segments was about 87% or about 30% in an earlier analysis. There were reportedly fewer N-insertions in an Asian-associated ancestry cluster than the approximately 600-donor mean, in a later analysis.

A word on this clone: Its cognate antigen is unknown. An end of the junction differs from the germline gene, which may be a read error.

PCR employed 60 Vbeta and 13 Jbeta primers. TCRdb's table, derived via immunoSEQ multiplex PCR, lists solely in-frame clones and lacks some. The data hold 100,000 to 150,000 clones, with roughly 79% observed a single time. Donors consisted of healthy bone marrow donors. Germline V CDR1 and CDR2: SSHAT, FNYEAQ (reference sequence). The CDR3 is 15 residues long. The V gene is TRBV7-7, the J gene TRBJ2-2; TRBD1 matches 7 bases. Sequencing was performed on PBMCs. The receptor's source is a boy aged 2-9 years in good health and CMV-seronegative. Here the CDR3 reads CASSLEGAGTGELFF. The CDR3 DNA is TGTGCTAGCAGCTTAGAGGGGGCCGGCACCGGGGAGCTGTTTTTT.